This TCR beta chain was documented in a study of T cells in Graves' hyperthyroidism and ophthalmopathy. Amplification targeted TCR beta CDR3 regions from RNA transcripts. In the first-round RT-PCR of the TCR CDR3, the HTBI primer set was used. TCRdb re-called the multiplex PCR reads through MiXCR, storing one row per CDR3 protein. The sample holds 300,000 to 400,000 distinct CDR3 sequences; about 13% are singletons and the top ten take around a tenth. Trimming shortened V by 4 bases and J by 1 base, and 15 bases separated the two germline ends. CDR3 length: 15 residues. Germline V gene lookup returns CDR1 SQVTM and CDR2 ANQGSEA. Stable hyperthyroidism: no ophthalmopathy progression over 18 months of follow-up. Patients aged 18 to 65 had newly diagnosed hyperthyroidism of under 2 months' duration. Study-level results: Ophthalmopathy cases were set apart from stable hyperthyroidism by a 13 V-J model.

This clonotype was counted ten times or more. What it recognizes is unknown. This TCR was sampled from a woman between 18 and 29 years old with Graves' hyperthyroidism. J is TRBJ2-3 and V is TRBV29-1, with a weak D call TRBD2 (6 bases). The sequenced material came from blood. The CDR3, as DNA: TGCAGCGTTGGTCGGGGCGGGGTTGGCACAGATACGCAGTATTTT. This sequence encodes CSVGRGGVGTDTQYF.